This T cell receptor beta chain was observed in a study of cytomegalovirus exposure and HLA in healthy donors. The germline V gene encodes CDR1 SGHNT and CDR2 YYREEE (reference sequence). The CDR3 covers 14 residues. With V trimmed by 4 bases and J by 5 bases, 6 bases remained unmatched. The PCR made use of 60 Vbeta and 13 Jbeta primers. The repertoire was sequenced with immunoSEQ multiplex PCR; TCRdb's copy has only in-frame clones and lacks some. The sample has some 90,000 clones; more than 60% are singletons. This chain joins TRBV5-4 and TRBJ1-5; 7 bases are shared with TRBD1. The sequence came from a man aged 50 or older in good health and CMV-seronegative. The specimen was PBMCs. The CDR3 DNA reads as TGTGCCAGCAGCCCGGGGACAGAAGATCAGCCCCAGCATTTT. It codes for CASSPGTEDQPQHF.